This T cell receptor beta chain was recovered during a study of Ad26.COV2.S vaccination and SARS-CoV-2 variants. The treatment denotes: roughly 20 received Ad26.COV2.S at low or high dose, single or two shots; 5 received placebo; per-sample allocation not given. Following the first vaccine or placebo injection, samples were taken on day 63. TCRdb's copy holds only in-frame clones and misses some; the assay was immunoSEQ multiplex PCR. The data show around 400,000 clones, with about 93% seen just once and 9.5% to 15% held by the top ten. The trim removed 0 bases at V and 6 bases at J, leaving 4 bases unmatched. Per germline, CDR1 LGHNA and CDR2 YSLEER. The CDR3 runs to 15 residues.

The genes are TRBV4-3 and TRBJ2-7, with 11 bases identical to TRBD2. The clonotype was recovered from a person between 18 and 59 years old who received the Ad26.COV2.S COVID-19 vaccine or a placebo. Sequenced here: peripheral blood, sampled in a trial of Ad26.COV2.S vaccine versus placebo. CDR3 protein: CASSQDTSGSFEQYF. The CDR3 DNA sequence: TGCGCCAGCAGCCAAGACACTAGCGGGAGTTTCGAGCAGTACTTC.